The clone carrying this T cell receptor beta chain has only a few counts. As yet, its antigen is unknown. Through a sample-barcoded 5' primer and a J-beta primer mix, a second PCR was run for 7 to 11 cycles. The yield of each sample was at least 2.5 million CDR3-containing paired-end reads. Via MiXCR, TCRdb re-called the 5' RACE reads, giving one row per CDR3 protein. Among 550,000 to 700,000 distinct CDR3 sequences listed, 25% to 30% were seen once. Germline CDR1 reads MNHEY; CDR2 reads SVGAGI. This CDR3 is built from 14 residues. The data were taken from a study of blood T cells in healthy people across ages. Broader study findings: Long-lived donors exceeded aged donors in naive CD4+ cells and diversity.

The sequencing sample was made of blood. This sequence was found in a woman aged 70-85 years in good health. The chain is built from TRBV6-5 and TRBJ2-5, with D maybe TRBD2 (6 bases). The J call may not be correct, given that the DNA end is closer to TRBJ2-7. The CDR3 region is CASSLVSGLYEQYF. In DNA form, the CDR3 reads TGTGCCAGCAGTCTGGTTAGCGGACTTTACGAGCAGTACTTC.